The clone carrying this T cell receptor (beta chain) was counted at least ten times. These data are taken from a study of T-cell reconstitution after alpha-beta-depleted transplantation in children. Unique molecular identifiers were used to barcode this TCRbeta library. TCRdb re-called the PCR reads with MiXCR, one entry per CDR3 protein. The sample has fewer than 700,000 distinct CDR3 sequences, under 30% seen once. Trimming shortened V by 4 bases and J by 2 bases, and 17 bases separated the two germline ends. Per germline, CDR1 SGHDT and CDR2 YYEEEE. There are 16 residues in the CDR3. The input for sequencing was PBMCs, mostly from graft donor cells, taken 360 days after TCRalphabeta/CD19-depleted stem cell transplant. The chain uses TRBV5-6 and TRBJ2-3; D uncertain. The source of this sequence is a boy under three years old who had a stem cell transplant for acute myeloid leukemia, so the T cells may come from the graft donor. The CDR3 region is CASSPKRQILTDTQYF. DNA for the CDR3: TGTGCCAGCAGCCCGAAAAGGCAGATACTCACAGATACGCAGTATTTT. Based on the CDR3 plus reference TRBV5-6 and TRBJ2-3, the full variable domain is DAGVTQSPTHLIKTRGQQVTLRCSPKSGHDTVSWYQQALGQGPQFIFQYYEEEERQRGNFPDRFSGHQFPNYSSELNVNALLLGDSALYLCASSPKRQILTDTQYFGPGTRLTVL.